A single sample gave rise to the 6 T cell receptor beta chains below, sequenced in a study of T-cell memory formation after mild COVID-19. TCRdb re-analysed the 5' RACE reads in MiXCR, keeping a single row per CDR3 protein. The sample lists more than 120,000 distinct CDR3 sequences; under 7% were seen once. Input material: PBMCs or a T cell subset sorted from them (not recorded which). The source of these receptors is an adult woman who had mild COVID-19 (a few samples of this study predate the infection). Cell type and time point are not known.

The CDR3 region is CASSQGGGLAKNIQYF. CDR3 nucleotides: TGTGCCAGCAGCCAAGGCGGGGGCTTAGCCAAAAACATTCAGTACTTC. The chain carries TRBV7-8 and TRBJ2-4; D possibly corresponds to TRBD2 (7 bases). V lost 5 bases to trimming and J lost 0 bases, with 14 bases between them. Germline CDR1 is SGHVS and CDR2 is FQNEAQ. The CDR3 totals 16 residues.

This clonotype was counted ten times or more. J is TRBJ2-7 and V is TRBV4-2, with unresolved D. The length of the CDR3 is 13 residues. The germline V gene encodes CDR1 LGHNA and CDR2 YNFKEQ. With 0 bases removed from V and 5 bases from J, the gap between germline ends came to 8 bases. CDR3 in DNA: TGTGCCAGCAGCCAAGATCTTTGGGACGAGCAGTACTTC. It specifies CASSQDLWDEQYF.

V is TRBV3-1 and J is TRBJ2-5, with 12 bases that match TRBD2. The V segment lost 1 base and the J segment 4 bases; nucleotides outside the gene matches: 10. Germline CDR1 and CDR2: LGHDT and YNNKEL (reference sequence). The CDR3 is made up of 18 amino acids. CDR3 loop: CASSQGSSGRALGETQYF. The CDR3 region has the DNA TGTGCCAGCAGCCAAGGCTCTAGCGGGAGGGCGTTGGGAGAGACCCAGTACTTC.

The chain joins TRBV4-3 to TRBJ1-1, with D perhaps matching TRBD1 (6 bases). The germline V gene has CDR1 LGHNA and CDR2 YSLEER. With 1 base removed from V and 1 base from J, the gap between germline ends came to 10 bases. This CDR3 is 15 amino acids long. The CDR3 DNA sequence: TGCGCCAGCAGCCAAGTTCAGGGGAAGAACACTGAAGCTTTCTTT. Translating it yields CASSQVQGKNTEAFF.

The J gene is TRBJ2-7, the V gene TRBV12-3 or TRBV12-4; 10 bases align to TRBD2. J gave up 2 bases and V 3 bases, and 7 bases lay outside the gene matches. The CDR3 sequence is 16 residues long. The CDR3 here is CASSLGLAGAAYEQYF. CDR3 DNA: TGTGCCAGCAGTTTGGGGCTAGCGGGGGCCGCCTACGAGCAGTACTTC.

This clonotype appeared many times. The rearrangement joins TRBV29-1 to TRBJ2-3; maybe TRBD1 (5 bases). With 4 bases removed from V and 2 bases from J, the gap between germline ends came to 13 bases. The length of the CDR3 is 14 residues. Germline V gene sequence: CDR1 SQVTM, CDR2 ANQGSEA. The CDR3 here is CSVVRGLHTDTQYF. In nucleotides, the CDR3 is TGCAGCGTTGTTAGGGGTCTGCACACAGATACGCAGTATTTT.